This T cell receptor (beta chain) was found in a study of control samples from healthy donors and cancer patients. This clone was recorded only once. Clones were read by immunoSEQ multiplex PCR, and TCRdb kept only the in-frame ones, dropping some. The profile shows 77,000 or so clones, 91% of them singletons. CDR3 size: 15 residues. The J segment lost 4 bases and the V segment lost 3 bases, leaving 11 bases of the junction unmatched. CDR1 is GTSNPN, CDR2 SVGIG, per germline (reference sequence). The sequencing input was blood. The V and J genes are TRBV30 and TRBJ2-7; 8 bases match TRBD1. The sequence came from a young man in good health. DNA for the CDR3: TGTGCCTGGAGCCTGACAGGGGTTGGCCGATACGAGCAGTACTTC. Amino acids: CAWSLTGVGRYEQYF.